Listed here are 25 T cell receptor beta chains from one sample, sequenced in a study of vaccination and CD4 T cells after COVID-19. Treatment in this sample: roughly nine-day PBMC culture with coronavirus spike peptide pools or control peptides (ViraFEST assay). No cognate antigen is known for these TCRs. The Oncomine TCR Beta short-read assay sequenced DNA from cultured CD4+ T cells. TCRdb used MiXCR to reprocess the PCR reads, holding one entry per CDR3 protein. This table has under 15,000 distinct CDR3 sequences, approximately 55% appearing once. Sequenced sample: CD4+ T cells from blood, cultured in vitro. The source of these receptors is a human donor who had recovered from COVID-19.

The chain recombines TRBV19 with TRBJ1-2, with a weak D call TRBD1 (5 bases). CDR1 is LNHDA, CDR2 SQIVND, per germline (reference sequence). The CDR3 is 15 amino acids. Trimming removed 4 bases at V and 4 bases at J, with 16 bases between. The CDR3 loop is CASSRDEDRFYGYTF. In DNA form, the CDR3 reads TGTGCCAGTAGTAGAGACGAAGACAGATTCTATGGCTACACCTTC.

This clonotype occurred once. This chain uses TRBV20-1 with TRBJ1-1, with D possibly TRBD1 on 5 matching bases. Germline V gives CDR1 DFQATT, CDR2 SNEGSKA (reference sequence). This CDR3 region has 14 residues. V was pared by 2 bases and J by 6 bases, with 16 bases between. The CDR3, as DNA: TGCAGTGCTAGAAACGGGACGAATATGGCTGAAGCTTTCTTT. This translates into CSARNGTNMAEAFF.

Notes on this clonotype: At one of its ends the junction is not consistent with the germline gene, which may arise from a read error. The chain recombines TRBV7-7 with TRBJ2-5; 9 bases align to TRBD2. CDR3 length: 13 amino acids. The germline V gene encodes CDR1 SSHAT and CDR2 FNYEAQ (reference sequence). CDR3 nucleotide sequence: TGTGCTAGCAGCTTCACTAGCGGGGAGACCCAGTACTTC. Protein product: CASSFTSGETQYF.

DNA of the CDR3: TGTGCCAGTAGTATAGGGGGAGCGGGGGGCTACAATGAGCAGTTCTTC. Its translation: CASSIGGAGGYNEQFF. The V gene is TRBV19, the J gene TRBJ2-1; 9 bases align to TRBD2. V shed 1 base, J shed 3 bases, and the junction held 4 bases outside the gene matches. Germline V gene lookup returns CDR1 LNHDA and CDR2 SQIVND (reference sequence). There are 16 residues in the CDR3.

The chain recombines TRBV6-5 with TRBJ1-3, with 7 bases identical to TRBD1. The CDR3 runs 16 residues. Trimming cost V 2 bases and J 4 bases; bases outside gene matches: 8. Per the germline V gene, CDR1 is MNHEY and CDR2 is SVGAGI. The DNA of the CDR3 is TGTGCCAGCAGTTACGAACAGGGGATTGACGGAAACACCATATATTTT. Translated, it gives CASSYEQGIDGNTIYF.

The V call is TRBV18, the J call TRBJ1-6; weak D call: TRBD1 (6 bases). Trimming pared 3 bases from V and 4 bases from J, leaving 7 bases between. CDR1 and CDR2 (germline): KGHSH, LQKENI. The CDR3 extends over 14 amino acids. CDR3 bases: TGTGCCAGCTCACCCGGACAGTATAATTCACCCCTCCACTTT. It is translated as CASSPGQYNSPLHF.

A few counts support this clonotype. This chain joins TRBV27 and TRBJ1-2; the D is unclear. This CDR3 is built from 13 residues. In germline, CDR1 is MNHEY, CDR2 SMNVEV (reference sequence). Between the trimmed V and J ends, which lost 6 bases and 4 bases, there was a span of 12 bases. The CDR3 region is CASSPSGSYGYTF. For the CDR3, the DNA is TGTGCCAGCAGCCCCTCCGGCTCCTATGGCTACACCTTC.

In its sample, this clonotype ranks as medium-sized. V usage is TRBV6-5 and J usage is TRBJ1-5; D perhaps matches TRBD1 (5 bases). The CDR3 length is 15 residues. The V gene lost 0 bases and the J gene lost 3 bases, with 9 bases spanning the gap. Per germline, CDR1 MNHEY and CDR2 SVGAGI. Here the CDR3 reads CASSYSVDNNQPQHF. CDR3 nucleotides: TGTGCCAGCAGTTACTCGGTGGACAACAATCAGCCCCAGCATTTT.

The chain uses TRBV11-2 and TRBJ1-2; 9 nucleotides align to TRBD1. The CDR3 is 15 amino acids. With V trimmed by 5 bases and J by 4 bases, 8 bases remained unmatched. The germline CDR1 and CDR2 sequences are SGHAT and FQNNGV. DNA for the CDR3: TGTGCCAGCAGCCAGGACAGGGGCGGGATCTATGGCTACACCTTC. Protein product: CASSQDRGGIYGYTF.

This clonotype was detected a few times. The V call is TRBV6-1, the J call TRBJ2-5; a possible D gene is TRBD2 (7 bases). Trimming cost V 6 bases and J 2 bases, with 19 bases left between them. Germline values: CDR1 MNHNS, CDR2 SASEGT. The length of the CDR3 is 16 residues. CDR3 nucleotide sequence: TGTGCCAGCAGCACACGGCCGGGGGGCGTTCAAGAGACCCAGTACTTC. Amino acids: CASSTRPGGVQETQYF.

The chain recombines TRBV5-4 with TRBJ2-2; D could derive from TRBD1 or TRBD2 (5 bases each). The V and J ends lost 2 bases and 7 bases respectively, with 6 bases between them. The CDR3 sequence is 12 residues long. Germline V gene sequence: CDR1 SGHNT, CDR2 YYREEE (reference sequence). The CDR3 region is CASSFGGGELFF. In nucleotides, the CDR3 is TGTGCCAGCAGCTTTGGGGGCGGGGAGCTGTTTTTT. Using reference TRBV5-4 and TRBJ2-2 for the parts outside the CDR3, the full variable domain is ETGVTQSPTHLIKTRGQQVTLRCSSQSGHNTVSWYQQALGQGPQFIFQYYREEENGRGNFPPRFSGLQFPNYSSELNVNALELDDSALYLCASSFGGGELFFGEGSRLTVL.

The genes are TRBV18 and TRBJ1-1; D is uncertain. This CDR3 has 13 amino acids. Germline V gene lookup returns CDR1 KGHSH and CDR2 LQKENI. Trimming took off 2 bases at V and 1 base at J, with 5 bases between the two ends. The CDR3 bases are TGTGCCAGCTCACCAACAGAGAACACTGAAGCTTTCTTT. This encodes CASSPTENTEAFF.

This clonotype has just a few counts. This chain uses TRBV5-1 with TRBJ1-2, with D perhaps TRBD1 (5 bases). The CDR3 loop spans 12 amino acids. V lost 3 bases to trimming and J lost 4 bases, with 7 bases between them. The germline gives CDR1 SGHRS, CDR2 YFSETQ. The CDR3 loop reads CASSYDSYGYTF. CDR3 bases: TGCGCCAGCAGCTACGACAGCTATGGCTACACCTTC.

This chain links TRBV5-1 with TRBJ1-5; D remains unclear. This CDR3 region has 13 residues. Trimming shortened V by 0 bases and J by 3 bases, and 4 bases separated the two germline ends. Per the germline V gene, CDR1 is SGHRS and CDR2 is YFSETQ. CDR3 residues: CASSLEINQPQHF. CDR3 DNA sequence: TGCGCCAGCAGCTTGGAAATCAATCAGCCCCAGCATTTT.

V and J are TRBV24-1 and TRBJ1-5; D gene unclear. CDR1 is KGHDR and CDR2 is SFDVKD in the germline V gene. The CDR3 sequence is 13 residues long. Trimming left V 4 bases short and J 4 bases short, with 7 bases between. CDR3 region: CATSEGSNQPQHF. The CDR3, as DNA: TGTGCCACCAGTGAAGGCAGTAATCAGCCCCAGCATTTT.

This clonotype has only a few counts. This chain uses TRBV30 with TRBJ1-2; D call uncertain. The CDR3 sequence is 13 residues long. The V end lost 3 bases, the J end lost 3 bases, and 11 bases lay between the germline ends. CDR1 and CDR2 (germline): GTSNPN, SVGIG (reference sequence). For the CDR3, the DNA is TGTGCCTGGAGGGTTCGGGGATACTATGGCTACACCTTC. Its translation: CAWRVRGYYGYTF.

In its sample, this clonotype was seen a few times. CDR3 nucleotides: TGTGCCAGCAGCTTAGTGGGAGGGGGCGGAGGTCCCCTCCACTTT. It encodes CASSLVGGGGGPLHF. This chain links TRBV7-9 with TRBJ1-6; TRBD1 matches 7 bases. The germline CDR1 and CDR2 sequences are SEHNR and FQNEAQ (reference sequence). The V gene end was trimmed by 1 base and the J gene end by 13 bases; junction bases not matched to a gene: 10. This CDR3 has 15 residues.

This clonotype was seen just once. This sequence joins TRBV12-3 or TRBV12-4 and TRBJ2-5; D is uncertain. The CDR3 consists of 11 residues. V was cut by 3 bases and J by 5 bases, with 4 bases left in between. The CDR3 loop is CASSFGETQYF. The CDR3 nucleotides are TGTGCCAGCAGTTTCGGGGAGACCCAGTACTTC.

This chain joins TRBV6-1 and TRBJ1-5; D gene unclear. The germline CDR1 and CDR2 sequences are MNHNS and SASEGT. The CDR3 has 15 residues. Trimming left V 2 bases short and J 5 bases short, with 13 bases between. DNA of the CDR3: TGTGCCAGCAGTGAACGGAGAGGCGGGCATCAGCCCCAGCATTTT. This sequence encodes CASSERRGGHQPQHF.

The chain recombines TRBV29-1 with TRBJ1-1; D is unclear. V lost 7 bases and J lost 4, with 16 bases in between. There are 13 residues in the CDR3. Germline V lookup: CDR1 SQVTM, CDR2 ANQGSEA. CDR3 in DNA: TGCAGCGCGCGCCCTCCGGGTGGCACTGAAGCTTTCTTT. Encoded protein: CSARPPGGTEAFF.

The chain is built from TRBV14 and TRBJ1-1; no definite D call. This CDR3 has 14 amino acids. V lost 1 base to trimming and J lost 4 bases, with 10 bases between them. Per germline, CDR1 SGHDN and CDR2 FVKESK. The CDR3 sequence: CASSQGSPGTEAFF. CDR3 DNA: TGTGCCAGCAGCCAAGGCAGCCCGGGCACTGAAGCTTTCTTT.

This chain joins TRBV7-2 and TRBJ2-3, with TRBD2 matching 10 bases. V gave up 5 bases and J gave up 3 bases; unmatched junction bases: 23. The V gene's germline CDR1 is SGHTA and CDR2 FQGNSA. The length of the CDR3 is 21 residues. CDR3 bases: TGTGCCAGCAGCGTATCCTTCAGCGGGGGGGCGAATTCTAGATATACAGATACGCAGTATTTT. This codes for CASSVSFSGGANSRYTDTQYF.

The chain employs TRBV7-2 and TRBJ1-1; 7 nucleotides agree with TRBD1. V was clipped by 5 bases and J by 3 bases; unmatched bases: 6. This CDR3 comprises 14 residues. In germline, CDR1 is SGHTA, CDR2 FQGNSA. The CDR3 DNA sequence: TGTGCCAGCAGCCGACAGGGTACGGACACTGAAGCTTTCTTT. Amino acid sequence: CASSRQGTDTEAFF.

The J gene is TRBJ1-1, the V gene TRBV5-4, with 10 bases aligning to TRBD1. Germline CDR1 SGHNT, CDR2 YYREEE (reference sequence). The CDR3 runs to 15 residues. V shed 5 bases, J shed 4 bases, and the junction held 8 bases outside the gene matches. The CDR3 reads CASRRQGAVVTEAFF. CDR3 bases: TGTGCCAGCAGACGACAGGGGGCGGTGGTCACTGAAGCTTTCTTT.

The V and J genes are TRBV11-2 and TRBJ1-6, with D hard to call. Trimming shortened V by 1 base and J by 0 bases, and 13 bases separated the two germline ends. The CDR3 has 18 residues. Germline V gene sequence: CDR1 SGHAT, CDR2 FQNNGV. The CDR3 DNA sequence: TGTGCCAGCAGCTTAGGATTCCTGGGAAGCTCCTATAATTCACCCCTCCACTTT. Protein sequence: CASSLGFLGSSYNSPLHF.